The rows below give T cell receptor beta chains drawn from one sample of a study of T cells in localized non-small cell lung cancer. Libraries were prepared by immunoSEQ multiplex PCR; TCRdb keeps only in-frame clonotypes and omits some of them. In the table there are tens of thousands of clones, around nine tenths of which are singletons. The sample here was peripheral blood, taken before any cancer treatment. The source of these receptors is a woman aged 35 to 69 with stage I lung adenocarcinoma. The CDR3 runs from the conserved cysteine through the conserved F or W. The D gene is left open where the match is weak. The size entry is marked missing in some rows and otherwise reads once, few, many or a size class.

j_call | v_call | d_call | clone_size | cdr3_length | cdr3_aa | cdr3_nt
TRBJ1-1 | TRBV28 | TRBD1 | . | 15 | CASVPRRGPNTEAFF | TGTGCCAGCGTCCCCCGGAGGGGGCCGAACACTGAAGCTTTCTTT
TRBJ2-7 | TRBV7-3 | . | . | 18 | CASSLSPPLQGLPREQYF | TGTGCCAGCAGCTTAAGCCCTCCTTTACAGGGATTACCGAGAGAGCAGTACTTC
TRBJ2-1 | TRBV10-1 | TRBD1 | . | 15 | CASRSGTGDYNEQFF | TGCGCCAGCAGATCCGGGACAGGGGACTACAATGAGCAGTTCTTC
TRBJ1-6 | TRBV4-1 | . | . | 17 | CASSQGTLSSYNSPLHF | TGCGCCAGCAGCCAAGGGACACTGAGCTCCTATAATTCACCCCTCCACTTT
TRBJ2-1 | TRBV4-3 | TRBD2 | few | 17 | CASSRILAGSSYNEQFF | TGCGCCAGCAGCCGAATACTAGCGGGGAGCTCCTACAATGAGCAGTTCTTC
TRBJ1-2 | TRBV10-3 | TRBD1 | . | 13 | CAIRGQGPMGYTF | TGTGCCATCCGCGGACAGGGGCCTATGGGCTACACCTTC
TRBJ1-5 | TRBV28 | TRBD1 | . | 15 | CASSLGQGFRQPQHF | TGTGCCAGCAGTTTAGGACAGGGGTTTCGGCAGCCCCAGCATTTT
TRBJ2-5 | TRBV2 | . | . | 12 | CASTGTGETQYF | TGTGCCAGCACCGGGACTGGAGAGACCCAGTACTTC
TRBJ2-3 | TRBV18 | . | . | 15 | CASSPVPASPDTQYF | TGTGCCAGCTCACCTGTCCCCGCGTCCCCAGATACGCAGTATTTT
TRBJ2-5 | TRBV11-3 | . | . | 15 | CASTPHPGRQETQYF | TGTGCCAGCACCCCCCACCCGGGCAGGCAAGAGACCCAGTACTTC